This TCR beta chain was retrieved from a study of T cell repertoires in cytomegalovirus infection. About the study: Well-studied HLA-B-restricted epitopes and recently identified HLA-C-restricted epitopes of CMV were both used in the study. Indications came from public TCR beta signatures; they pointed to CMV infection and to a matching HLA type.

About this clonotype itself: Its antigen remains unidentified.

Regarding the study as a whole: Clonotypes of TCR beta that were HLA-C-restricted and CMV-specific dominated the ex vivo response. Cumulative frequency (of public TCR beta family members) identified carriers of CMV plus the relevant HLA.

Germline CDR1 reads MGHRA; CDR2 reads YSYEKL. With 0 bases removed from V and 2 bases from J, the gap between germline ends came to 8 bases. This CDR3 region has 15 residues. TCRdb re-called the reads with MiXCR, one entry per CDR3 protein. The sample lists 450,000 to 550,000 distinct CDR3 sequences; approximately 42% were seen once. V and J are TRBV4-1 and TRBJ2-1; TRBD2 might be the D (5 bases). This clonotype was obtained from a human donor in good health (CMV status not recorded). Some clones in this sample may be carry-over from other donors' samples. The sequences come from cultured PBMCs, collected from culture after CMV antigen stimulation. The CDR3 is CASSQDGGTYNEQFF. Here the CDR3 DNA reads TGCGCCAGCAGCCAAGATGGAGGTACCTACAATGAGCAGTTCTTC.